One and the same sample provided the 11 T cell receptor beta chains below, sequenced in a study of blood T cell repertoires in COVID-19. Repertoires were generated with immunoSEQ multiplex PCR, while TCRdb's copy carries only in-frame clones and drops some. The table records some 340,000 clones, roughly 85% of them present only once. Input material: peripheral blood. The receptor source for this set is a woman between 18 and 29 years old with acute or convalescent COVID-19.

V and J are TRBV7-6 and TRBJ1-1, with a possible D match to TRBD1 (5 bases). In germline, CDR1 is SGHVS, CDR2 FNYEAQ. This CDR3 is built from 15 residues. V lost 2 bases and J 1 base, leaving 11 bases between the germline ends. The CDR3 DNA sequence: TGTGCCAGCAGCTTATTGGTCAGGGAGAACACTGAAGCTTTCTTT. Translating gives CASSLLVRENTEAFF. The entire variable domain, with the rest obtained from reference TRBV7-6 and TRBJ1-1, is as follows: GAGVSQSPRYKVTKRGQDVALRCDPISGHVSLYWYRQALGQGPEFLTYFNYEAQQDKSGLPNDRFSAERPEGSISTLTIQRTEQRDSAMYRCASSLLVRENTEAFFGQGTRLTVV.

The chain uses TRBV4-1 and TRBJ2-2; possible D gene TRBD2, 6 bases. The CDR3 sequence is 14 residues long. Trimming removed 7 bases at V and 2 bases at J, with 11 bases between. Germline V lookup: CDR1 MGHRA, CDR2 YSYEKL. CDR3 DNA: TGCGCCAGCAACCTGGCGGGAAACACCGGGGAGCTGTTTTTT. Its translation is CASNLAGNTGELFF.

This chain joins TRBV6-5 and TRBJ2-7; 7 bases fit TRBD1. The CDR3 has 14 amino acids. Germline values: CDR1 MNHEY, CDR2 SVGAGI. V lost 4 bases, J lost 7 bases, and 10 bases stayed unmatched. This chain's CDR3 is CASSWTGDAYEQYF. CDR3 DNA sequence: TGTGCCAGCAGTTGGACAGGCGACGCTTATGAGCAGTACTTC.

The CDR3 DNA is TGTGCCAGCAGCCAACTTAAATCCTACGAGCAGTACTTC. Translation: CASSQLKSYEQYF. The chain uses TRBV3-1 (or the pseudogene TRBV3-2) and TRBJ2-7, with D hard to call. Germline CDR1 is LGHDT and CDR2 is YNNKEL (reference sequence). Trimming removed 2 bases from V and 1 base from J, with 6 bases in between. The CDR3 sequence is 13 residues long.

The chain combines TRBV4-1 with TRBJ2-3; TRBD1 matches 7 bases. Germline V CDR1 and CDR2: MGHRA, YSYEKL. V was pared by 4 bases and J by 2 bases, with 6 bases of the junction left unmatched. CDR3 length: 15 residues. The chain's CDR3 is CASSRRGQLTDTQYF. CDR3 in DNA: TGCGCCAGCAGCCGTCGGGGACAGCTCACAGATACGCAGTATTTT.

V gene TRBV10-1 combines with J gene TRBJ1-2; the match to TRBD1 covers 10 bases. Germline trimming cut 0 bases from V and 8 bases from J; bases unmatched to any gene: 12. CDR3 size: 17 residues. Germline lookup yields CDR1 WNHNN and CDR2 SYGVQD (reference sequence). The CDR3: CASSESSKLDRGTGYTF. The CDR3 DNA sequence: TGCGCCAGCAGTGAGTCTTCAAAACTGGACAGGGGGACAGGCTACACCTTC.

The V and J genes are TRBV9 and TRBJ2-3; D is unresolved. Germline V gives CDR1 SGDLS, CDR2 YYNGEE. The CDR3 spans 12 residues. V was cut by 1 base and J by 6 bases, with 6 bases left in between. The chain's CDR3 is CASSVRADTQYF. The CDR3 DNA reads as TGTGCCAGCAGCGTACGCGCGGATACGCAGTATTTT.

This clone was counted between two and nine times. The chain has TRBV3-1 (or the pseudogene TRBV3-2) and TRBJ1-2; perhaps TRBD1 as D (6 bases). Trimming stripped 2 bases from V and 4 bases from J, with 14 bases between. Germline assignment: CDR1 LGHDT and CDR2 YNNKEL (reference sequence). The CDR3 loop spans 15 amino acids. The CDR3 region is CASSQRHRESYGYTF. CDR3 DNA: TGTGCCAGCAGCCAAAGACACAGGGAAAGCTATGGCTACACCTTC.

The chain is built from TRBV2 and TRBJ1-4; maybe TRBD1 (5 bases). The V end lost 8 bases, the J end lost 2 bases, and 18 bases lay between the germline ends. The CDR3 has 16 amino acids. Germline values: CDR1 SNHLY, CDR2 FYNNEI. The CDR3 coding sequence is TGTGCCAGCCAAGTTGGGGCTTTAAAGACTAATGAAAAACTGTTTTTT. Amino acid sequence: CASQVGALKTNEKLFF.

This rearrangement joins TRBV28 to TRBJ2-7, with TRBD1 matching 7 bases. Germline CDR1 reads MDHEN; CDR2 reads SYDVKM. The CDR3 runs to 15 residues. The V and J ends lost 6 bases and 3 bases, in that order; junction bases with no gene match: 11. The CDR3 loop reads CASSLNQGDLYEQYF. DNA of the CDR3: TGTGCCAGCAGCCTAAACCAGGGGGATCTCTACGAGCAGTACTTC.

Within the sample, this clone is medium-sized (0.01 to 0.1%). The V gene is TRBV5-1, the J gene TRBJ2-1; 9 nucleotides align to TRBD1. V lost 2 bases to trimming and J lost 9 bases; unmatched junction nucleotides: 9. This CDR3 has 15 residues. Germline V gives CDR1 SGHRS, CDR2 YFSETQ. The CDR3 loop reads CASSFSDRGSGEQFF. CDR3 DNA: TGCGCCAGCAGCTTCTCCGACAGGGGGTCGGGTGAGCAGTTCTTC.